The clone carrying this T cell receptor beta chain was counted once. No antigen is known for it. One end of the junction varies from germline; a read error may be responsible. These data are taken from a study of post-analysis software for immune sequencing data. Study as a whole: Patients had relapsing-remitting, secondary progressive or progressive-relapsing multiple sclerosis; some lacked subtype.

The CDR3 spans 15 residues. Germline lookup yields CDR1 SGHAT and CDR2 FQNNGV. Study results and caveats: Clustering by F measure revealed strong co-clustering among samples prepared together in one batch. When compared against controls, multiple sclerosis patients showed significantly lower normalized Chao1 diversity. Patients used about five TRBV segments, including TRBV5-6, TRBV5-1 and TRBV20-1, more often than controls.

The TCR beta cDNA libraries contained unique molecular identifiers. The source material, about 0.9 to 11 million T cells, gave rise to roughly 0.5 million cDNA molecules. Using its own MiXCR run on the PCR reads, TCRdb lists one record per CDR3 protein. The top ten hold roughly 4.9% of the sample, which has 650,000 to 900,000 distinct CDR3 sequences, about 45% seen once. Sequenced sample: blood. V and J are TRBV11-2 and TRBJ2-3; D possibly uses TRBD1 or TRBD2 (5 bases each). The receptor was isolated from a girl between 5 and 17 years old with multiple sclerosis. The CDR3 DNA reads as TGTGCCAGCAGGAAATATGGGGGACCCACAGGTACGCAGTATTTT. It specifies CASRKYGGPTGTQYF.